Listed below are T cell receptor beta chains from one sample, sequenced in a study of human T cells and chemical hapten exposure. MiXCR, run by TCRdb on the RACE reads, gives a single entry per CDR3 protein. The table includes more than 300,000 distinct CDR3 sequences, less than 6.5% detected once. The sequences come from whole blood, collected in connection with sensitization to the hapten diphenylcyclopropenone (DPC). The receptors were sampled from a woman in her 50s with alopecia areata. Some clones in this sample may be carry-over from other donors' samples. The CDR3 runs from the conserved cysteine through the conserved F or W. The order of the fields is J gene, V gene, CDR3 protein.

j_gene: TRBJ2-5
v_gene: TRBV2
CDR3aa: CASSGGTSGLQETQYF

j_gene: TRBJ1-2
v_gene: TRBV29-1
CDR3aa: CSVGGVYGYTF

j_gene: TRBJ1-1
v_gene: TRBV27
CDR3aa: CASFAGLNEAFF

j_gene: TRBJ2-1
v_gene: TRBV20-1
CDR3aa: CSASQLAGVDNEQFF

j_gene: TRBJ2-4
v_gene: TRBV20-1
CDR3aa: CSAALAGGVLAKNIQYF

j_gene: TRBJ2-1
v_gene: TRBV5-1
CDR3aa: CASSLGQDGNEQFF

j_gene: TRBJ1-1
v_gene: TRBV4-3
CDR3aa: CASSQEQGAARGTEAFF

j_gene: TRBJ2-6
v_gene: TRBV15
CDR3aa: CATSRDVVAGANVLTF

j_gene: TRBJ2-3
v_gene: TRBV28
CDR3aa: CASSPRGSGGFTDTQYF

j_gene: TRBJ1-5
v_gene: TRBV12-3/TRBV12-4
CDR3aa: CASRDRESWQPQHF

j_gene: TRBJ2-3
v_gene: TRBV29-1
CDR3aa: CSVEVGRARGADTQYF

j_gene: TRBJ1-6
v_gene: TRBV27
CDR3aa: CASSFNGGSSYNSPLHF

j_gene: TRBJ2-3
v_gene: TRBV10-3
CDR3aa: CATAGGSTDTQYF

j_gene: TRBJ1-1
v_gene: TRBV28
CDR3aa: CASRTQGDTEAFF

j_gene: TRBJ1-1
v_gene: TRBV7-9
CDR3aa: CASSLGQGSAFF